Listed here are 23 T cell receptor beta chains from one sample, sequenced in a study of T cell repertoires in cytomegalovirus infection. TCRdb called the reads again in MiXCR, with one record for every CDR3 protein. The profile shows about 920,000 distinct CDR3 sequences, approximately 32% of them singletons. These receptors are not linked to any known antigen. The sample in question was cultured CD8+ T cells from PBMCs, obtained from culture after CMV antigen stimulation. All receptors come from a human donor in good health (CMV status not recorded). Some clones in this sample may be carry-over from other donors' samples.

CDR3 bases: TGCGCCAGCAGCCAAGAGGTGTGGGGACAGGGAGGTGAAAAACTGTTTTTT. It translates to CASSQEVWGQGGEKLFF. This rearrangement joins TRBV4-3 to TRBJ1-4, with TRBD1 matching 9 bases. Germline CDR1 is LGHNA and CDR2 is YSLEER. V lost 0 bases and J lost 7; bases outside the gene matches: 9. CDR3 length: 17 residues.

This clonotype was counted a few times. This sequence joins TRBV4-1 and TRBJ2-1; 11 nucleotides match TRBD2. CDR3 length equals 15 residues. Germline CDR1 MGHRA, CDR2 YSYEKL. Trimming removed 6 bases from V and 7 bases from J; junction bases left unmatched: 8. The DNA of the CDR3 is TGCGCCAGCAGTCATCCTGGACTAGCGGGTAATGAGCAGTTCTTC. Translation: CASSHPGLAGNEQFF.

The chain links TRBV27 to TRBJ2-3; D is unclear. The germline gives CDR1 MNHEY, CDR2 SMNVEV (reference sequence). V shed 0 bases and J shed 4 bases, with 11 bases lying between them. CDR3 length: 15 residues. The CDR3 DNA follows: TGTGCCAGCAGTTTATCGTCCTACTCAGCAGATACGCAGTATTTT. Protein: CASSLSSYSADTQYF.

This clonotype has only a few counts. V is TRBV27 and J is TRBJ2-5; 7 nucleotides line up with TRBD2. The germline CDR1 and CDR2 sequences are MNHEY and SMNVEV (reference sequence). This CDR3 region has 15 residues. Unmatched junction bases numbered 12, after V lost 6 bases and J lost 5 bases. The CDR3: CASRPGGGRGETQYF. Written as DNA, the CDR3 is TGTGCCAGCAGGCCTGGGGGGGGAAGAGGGGAGACCCAGTACTTC.

Only a few counts were recorded for this clonotype. CDR3 sequence reads: CASSQAGLGPNEQFF. CDR3 bases: TGTGCCAGCAGCCAAGCGGGACTAGGGCCCAATGAGCAGTTCTTC. This chain links TRBV4-2 with TRBJ2-1; TRBD2 matches 8 bases. The CDR3 has 15 amino acids. The J segment lost 6 bases and the V segment lost 1 base, leaving 5 bases of the junction unmatched. Germline V gene sequence: CDR1 LGHNA, CDR2 YNFKEQ.

This chain joins TRBV6-2 or TRBV6-3 and TRBJ2-7; D is unclear. Trimming stripped 6 bases from V and 3 bases from J, with 21 bases between. CDR1 and CDR2 from the germline V gene are MNHEY and SVGEGT. CDR3 length equals 16 residues. The CDR3 spells CASRANAGRRFYEQYV. For the CDR3, the DNA is TGTGCCAGCAGAGCTAACGCCGGCAGGAGATTCTACGAGCAGTACGTC.

This chain links TRBV12-3 or TRBV12-4 with TRBJ1-1; maybe TRBD1 (5 bases). The CDR3 is 18 residues long. Trimming shortened V by 5 bases and J by 1 base, and 23 bases separated the two germline ends. CDR3 loop: CASSPNPRQGLWNTEAFF. The CDR3 DNA follows: TGTGCCAGCAGTCCAAACCCGCGGCAGGGATTGTGGAACACTGAAGCTTTCTTT.

This chain links TRBV3-1 with TRBJ1-1, with 7 bases lining up with TRBD1. Germline values: CDR1 LGHDT, CDR2 YNNKEL (reference sequence). CDR3 length: 15 amino acids. After removal of 6 bases from V and 0 bases from J, the junction contained 7 bases not matched to a gene. The CDR3, as DNA: TGTGCCAGCAGACGGGACAGTGGAATGAACACTGAAGCTTTCTTT. Translation: CASRRDSGMNTEAFF.

This clonotype was recorded a few times. The chain uses TRBV6-6 and TRBJ1-4, with 7 bases fitting TRBD1. The CDR3 loop spans 15 amino acids. CDR1 and CDR2 from the germline V gene are MNHNY and SVGAGI (reference sequence). Trimming removed 9 bases from V and 5 bases from J; junction bases left unmatched: 12. As DNA, the CDR3 is TGTGCCAGTACTGACCCGGGACAGTCGAATGAAAAACTGTTTTTT. Protein product: CASTDPGQSNEKLFF.

V gene TRBV19 combines with J gene TRBJ1-5; 11 bases fit TRBD1. The germline CDR1 and CDR2 sequences are LNHDA and SQIVND (reference sequence). V lost 4 bases to trimming and J lost 6 bases; unmatched junction nucleotides: 5. The CDR3 runs to 15 residues. CDR3 DNA sequence: TGTGCCAGTAGTACGGGGGACAGGGGGAGTCAGCCCCAGCATTTT. Translating gives CASSTGDRGSQPQHF.

This clonotype was picked up a small number of times. V gene TRBV20-1 combines with J gene TRBJ1-5, with a possible D match to TRBD1 (6 bases). This CDR3 is built from 15 residues. Germline assignment: CDR1 DFQATT and CDR2 SNEGSKA (reference sequence). The germline V and J ends were trimmed by 4 bases and 4 bases, with 17 bases remaining between them. This chain's CDR3 is CSANTETGSNQPQHF. The CDR3 DNA reads TGCAGTGCTAACACGGAGACAGGTTCAAATCAGCCCCAGCATTTT.

This clonotype was detected only a few times. V gene TRBV7-8 combines with J gene TRBJ2-5; 9 nucleotides match TRBD1. Unmatched junction bases numbered 8, after V lost 5 bases and J lost 4 bases. Germline CDR1 is SGHVS and CDR2 is FQNEAQ. The CDR3 runs 15 residues. The CDR3 bases are TGTGCCAGCAGCCCCGACAGGGGGAAAGGAGAGACCCAGTACTTC. Its translation: CASSPDRGKGETQYF.

The V call is TRBV6-6, the J call TRBJ2-2; D may match TRBD1 or TRBD2 (5 bases each). This CDR3 region has 15 residues. V was clipped by 4 bases and J by 5 bases, with 14 bases between them. Germline V CDR1 and CDR2: MNHNY, SVGAGI (reference sequence). CDR3 in amino acids: CASSSLNGGTGELFF. The CDR3 DNA is TGTGCCAGCAGTTCCCTTAATGGGGGTACCGGGGAGCTGTTTTTT.

There are many counts of this clonotype. This chain joins TRBV19 and TRBJ1-5; TRBD1 matches at 8 bases. The CDR3 runs 15 residues. Germline CDR1 and CDR2: LNHDA and SQIVND (reference sequence). V was pared by 5 bases and J by 7 bases, with 10 bases of the junction left unmatched. The CDR3 region is CASSDGQGAWQPQHF. CDR3 DNA sequence: TGTGCCAGTAGTGACGGGCAGGGGGCCTGGCAGCCCCAGCATTTT.

The sample holds a few counts of this clonotype. The chain has TRBV10-3 and TRBJ1-5; tentative D call: TRBD1 (6 bases). The V gene's germline CDR1 is ENHRY and CDR2 SYGVKD. The CDR3 spans 16 residues. V lost 9 bases, J lost 0 bases, and 18 bases lay in between. The CDR3 DNA is TGTGCCATGGGAGGGGGTGGGACAAATAGCAATCAGCCCCAGCATTTT. Residues: CAMGGGGTNSNQPQHF.

This clonotype was picked up a small number of times. The rearrangement uses TRBV7-9 and TRBJ2-1; no reliable D call. Germline values: CDR1 SEHNR, CDR2 FQNEAQ (reference sequence). The CDR3 runs to 15 residues. V lost 5 bases and J lost 0, with 11 bases in between. CDR3 nucleotide sequence: TGTGCCAGCAGCCCCGACATAAGCTCCTACAATGAGCAGTTCTTC. Protein sequence: CASSPDISSYNEQFF.

J is TRBJ1-1 and V is TRBV14; 8 nucleotides align to TRBD1. CDR3 size: 15 residues. Losses at the gene ends were 2 bases for V and 0 bases for J; bases not matched to a gene: 2. Germline V gene sequence: CDR1 SGHDN, CDR2 FVKESK. The CDR3 bases are TGTGCCAGCAGCCAATGGACAGGGATGAACACTGAAGCTTTCTTT. This encodes CASSQWTGMNTEAFF.

The chain employs TRBV6-1 and TRBJ1-2; TRBD1 matches at 11 bases. After removal of 8 bases from V and 6 bases from J, the junction contained 8 bases not matched to a gene. The CDR3 runs to 14 residues. The V gene's germline CDR1 is MNHNS and CDR2 SASEGT. CDR3 in DNA: TGTGCCAGCGGGAGGACAGGGGGCAGGCATGGCTACACCTTC. It yields the protein CASGRTGGRHGYTF.

J is TRBJ2-7 and V is TRBV20-1; D is uncertain. The CDR3 consists of 13 residues. The germline V and J ends were trimmed by 3 bases and 0 bases, with 9 bases remaining between them. Per the germline V gene, CDR1 is DFQATT and CDR2 is SNEGSKA (reference sequence). This chain's CDR3 is CSASGQDSYEQYF. Written as DNA, the CDR3 is TGCAGTGCTAGTGGCCAGGACTCCTACGAGCAGTACTTC.

This clonotype occurred many times. The rearrangement joins TRBV9 to TRBJ1-3; 7 bases align to TRBD1. Per the germline V gene, CDR1 is SGDLS and CDR2 is YYNGEE. This CDR3 is built from 15 residues. The V segment lost 4 bases and the J segment 0 bases; nucleotides outside the gene matches: 4. The CDR3 here is CASSLGQYSGNTIYF. As DNA, the CDR3 is TGTGCCAGCAGCCTGGGACAGTACTCTGGAAACACCATATATTTT.

This chain joins TRBV11-3 and TRBJ1-1, with TRBD1 matching 7 bases. The germline V gene encodes CDR1 SGHNT and CDR2 YENEEA. CDR3 size: 13 residues. V dropped 4 bases and J dropped 6; count of bases not matched to a gene: 5. As DNA, the CDR3 is TGTGCCAGCAGCTCCGGACAGGTGTCTGAAGCTTTCTTT. Translated: CASSSGQVSEAFF. Based on the CDR3 plus reference TRBV11-3 and TRBJ1-1, the full variable domain is EAGVVQSPRYKIIEKKQPVAFWCNPISGHNTLYWYLQNLGQGPELLIRYENEEAVDDSQLPKDRFSAERLKGVDSTLKIQPAELGDSAVYLCASSSGQVSEAFFGQGTRLTVV.

The chain carries TRBV4-1 and TRBJ2-2; no reliable D call. Germline lookup yields CDR1 MGHRA and CDR2 YSYEKL. The CDR3 totals 14 residues. Between the trimmed V and J ends, which lost 0 bases and 1 base, there was a span of 3 bases. The CDR3 DNA follows: TGCGCCAGCAGCCAAGACCAGAACACCGGGGAGCTGTTTTTT. It specifies CASSQDQNTGELFF.

Points on this clonotype: The conserved final phenylalanine or tryptophan is absent from the CDR3, which likely points to a read error. The chain has TRBV7-9 and TRBJ2-1; D may be TRBD2 (6 bases). Trimming removed 5 bases at V and 0 bases at J, with 11 bases between. Per the germline V gene, CDR1 is SEHNR and CDR2 is FQNEAQ (reference sequence). This CDR3 spans 15 amino acids. The CDR3 protein is CASSLGGTSYNEQFI. DNA for the CDR3: TGTGCCAGCAGCCTAGGAGGGACCTCCTACAATGAGCAGTTCATC.